This T cell receptor beta chain was recorded in a study of blood T cell repertoires in COVID-19. Study overall: Whether acute or convalescent, the COVID-19 samples came from the United States, Italy and Spain. Sources were T cells, B-cell-depleted T cells, or PBMCs; the material itself was cDNA or gDNA.

This clone has only one observation. J gave up 3 bases and V 7 bases, and 9 bases lay outside the gene matches. The germline V gene has CDR1 MNHEY and CDR2 SVGAGI. The CDR3 has 15 amino acids. In the original processing: Estimated nucleated cell counts came from reference gene primer amplification. Clones were read by immunoSEQ multiplex PCR, and TCRdb kept only the in-frame ones, dropping some. V, J and clone size derive from that table, while D and trimming were established from the DNA sequence. This sample yields roughly 100,000 clones, of which 84% are seen a single time; around 4.3% belongs to the top ten.

This sequence was found in a human donor in a cohort sampled during active COVID-19. This rearrangement joins TRBV6-5 to TRBJ1-3; TRBD1 agrees at 7 bases. The specimen was peripheral blood. The CDR3 bases are TGTGCCAGCACCGCTACAGGGGAGTTTGGAAACACCATATATTTT. Amino acids: CASTATGEFGNTIYF.